Below, one T cell receptor (beta chain) is given with its context. This clonotype was found many times. No cognate antigen has been identified for it. No base-level quality is on record; no much larger clone is a single base apart. Per the publication, the time point label means: day 60 (about 2 months) after transplantation. The treatment or condition label, read with the paper, signifies: allogeneic hematopoietic cell transplantation with graft depleted of TCRalphabeta T cells and CD19 B cells. The transplant recipients were children given TCRalphabeta/CD19-depleted allogeneic hematopoietic cell grafts. This specimen comes from a study of T-cell reconstitution after alpha-beta-depleted transplantation in children (dated by TCRdb to between 2015 and 2016). Describing the broader study: T-cell immune reconstitution after TCRalphabeta/CD19-depleted allogeneic hematopoietic cell transplantation in children was quantitatively tracked in the study by means of TCR repertoire profiling.

Receptor amplification or capture employed PCR. Sequenced using an Illumina HiSeq 2500. To normalize quantification of the TCRbeta repertoire, the TCR libraries were built with molecular barcoding that relied on unique molecular identifiers. TCRdb itself trimmed the public reads at Q25 with fastp, ran MiXCR and retained productive beta chains. All rows with the same CDR3 protein become a single entry with the most common DNA and genes. The sample table holds tens of thousands of distinct CDR3 sequences, of which 5% to 7% were seen once. 27% of the sample is held by the ten biggest clonotypes. What the authors observed across the whole study: About two months after transplant, the apparently early recovery of alphabetaT-cell counts reportedly depended on just several hundred clones that had expanded rapidly and came from non-depleted graft cells. Hyperexpanded clone frequencies declined over subsequent months; after one year, T-cell counts and TCRbeta diversity were mostly attributed to newly produced T cells. In some patients, the high TCRbeta diversity seen at day 60 was put down to recipient T cells and intrathymic progenitors that had survived conditioning.

The CDR3 starts with the cysteine, ends with the phenylalanine, and has 15 residues. Of all the DNA, just the CDR3 is kept, 45 bases in frame from base 1. For CDR1 and CDR2, the germline V gene (reference sequence) lists DFQATT and SNEGSKA. The junction shows trimming of 6 bases on V and 0 bases on J, plus 15 bases between the germline ends. The sample consisted of peripheral blood, taken 60 days after TCRalphabeta/CD19-depleted stem cell transplant. The receptor's source is a child under two years old who had a stem cell transplant for acute myeloid leukemia, so the T cells may come from the graft donor. This receptor chain uses TRBV20-1 and TRBJ1-5, with no reliable assignment of the D segment. The CDR3 loop reads CSATAFWSSNQPQHF. The DNA sequence reads TGCAGTGCAACGGCGTTTTGGAGTAGCAATCAGCCCCAGCATTTT.